The clone carrying this T cell receptor beta chain was found many times. Its specificity is not known. The data were taken from a study of post-analysis software for immune sequencing data. Trimming cost V 5 bases and J 1 base; bases outside gene matches: 2. This CDR3 is built from 12 residues. CDR1 is DFQATT, CDR2 SNEGSKA, per germline (reference sequence). Study-wide results and caveats: Among five TRBV segments more frequent in patients than controls were TRBV5-6, TRBV5-1 and TRBV20-1.

Unique-molecular-identifier-tagged TCR beta cDNA libraries were used. There were roughly 0.95 to 10 million T cells, and about 500,000 cDNA molecules came from them. A single record per CDR3 protein comes from TCRdb applying MiXCR to the PCR reads. This table has about 190,000 distinct CDR3 sequences, over 25% appearing once. V usage is TRBV20-1 and J usage is TRBJ2-7, with TRBD2 matching over 7 bases. This TCR was recovered from a girl aged 2-17 years with multiple sclerosis. The source material was blood. The CDR3 sequence is CSAGGDSYEQYF. CDR3 sequence (DNA): TGCAGTGCTGGGGGGGATTCCTACGAGCAGTACTTC.